This TCR beta chain was documented in a study of T cell changes during pregnancy in multiple sclerosis. TCRdb's table, derived via immunoSEQ multiplex PCR, lists solely in-frame clones and lacks some. Here the sample spans roughly 46,000 clones, just under 95% being singletons. Per germline, CDR1 MGHDK and CDR2 SYGVNS. The length of the CDR3 is 14 residues. Trimming stripped 1 base from V and 12 bases from J, with 16 bases between. This TCR was recovered from a female donor with multiple sclerosis, enrolled in a pregnancy study. The specimen was CD8+ T cells from peripheral blood mononuclear cells, collected after pregnancy. The chain combines TRBV25-1 with TRBJ2-1; D is unclear. The CDR3 loop reads CASSEFSVKSGQFF. In DNA, the CDR3 is TGTGCCAGCAGTGAATTCTCAGTAAAATCGGGGCAGTTCTTC. The whole variable domain, remainder taken from reference TRBV25-1 and TRBJ2-1, is EADIYQTPRYLVIGTGKKITLECSQTMGHDKMYWYQQDPGMELHLIHYSYGVNSTEKGDLSSESTVSRIRTEHFPLTLESARPSHTSQYLCASSEFSVKSGQFFGPGTRLTVL.